This passage covers 13 T cell receptor beta chains from one sample sequenced in a study of cytomegalovirus exposure and HLA in healthy donors. Amplification used 60 Vbeta primers and 13 Jbeta primers. Only in-frame clones appear in the TCRdb table, and some are missing; sequencing was by immunoSEQ multiplex PCR. The sample yields under 200,000 clones, 80% to 90% seen once. Sequenced sample: PBMCs. Receptors originate from a man aged 50 to 60 in good health and CMV-seropositive.

This sequence joins TRBV7-2 and TRBJ1-5; D is ambiguous. The CDR3 is 13 amino acids. V gave up 0 bases and J gave up 10 bases, with 10 bases separating them. In germline, CDR1 is SGHTA, CDR2 FQGNSA. The CDR3 spells CASSLAGSGPQHF. The CDR3 DNA is TGTGCCAGCAGCTTAGCCGGAAGCGGCCCCCAGCATTTT.

The V and J genes are TRBV29-1 and TRBJ2-2; no reliable D call. Trimming removed 4 bases from V and 0 bases from J, with 6 bases in between. Germline CDR1 is SQVTM and CDR2 is ANQGSEA. CDR3 size: 13 residues. In DNA form, the CDR3 reads TGCAGCGTTGTTACTTCGAACACCGGGGAGCTGTTTTTT. Protein: CSVVTSNTGELFF.

This clone came up once. The chain carries TRBV15 and TRBJ2-3; TRBD2 agrees at 12 bases. CDR3 length: 16 amino acids. Germline V gene lookup returns CDR1 LNHNV and CDR2 YYDKDF (reference sequence). The ends lost 0 bases at V and 6 bases at J; junction bases unmatched: 4. CDR3 residues: CATSRDGLAGPDTQYF. CDR3 nucleotides: TGTGCCACCAGCAGAGATGGACTAGCGGGACCTGATACGCAGTATTTT.

The gene calls are TRBV5-1 and TRBJ2-7, with TRBD2 matching over 7 bases. Germline assignment: CDR1 SGHRS and CDR2 YFSETQ. V was pared by 4 bases and J by 7 bases, with 17 bases of the junction left unmatched. The CDR3 contains 16 residues. CDR3 protein: CASSLELGGRAREQYF. CDR3 in DNA: TGCGCCAGCAGCCTAGAATTAGGAGGGAGGGCCCGGGAGCAGTACTTC.

The chain uses TRBV4-3 and TRBJ1-5, with D perhaps matching TRBD1 (5 bases). Trimming shortened V by 4 bases and J by 3 bases, and 19 bases separated the two germline ends. Germline CDR1 LGHNA, CDR2 YSLEER. The CDR3 has 17 residues. As DNA, the CDR3 is TGCGCCAGCAGCCCCCCCCTCCAGACAGAATACAATCAGCCCCAGCATTTT. Its protein is CASSPPLQTEYNQPQHF.

This chain links TRBV11-3 with TRBJ2-1; D is possibly TRBD1 (5 bases). This CDR3 is 13 amino acids long. V lost 3 bases, J lost 5 bases, and 8 bases lay in between. Germline loops: CDR1 SGHNT, CDR2 YENEEA. The CDR3 nucleotides read TGTGCCAGCAGCTTGGGGCGAAACAATGAGCAGTTCTTC. It codes for CASSLGRNNEQFF.

V usage is TRBV5-5 and J usage is TRBJ2-7; possible D gene TRBD2, 5 bases. Trimming cost V 3 bases and J 3 bases, with 10 bases left between them. Germline V gene lookup returns CDR1 SGHKS and CDR2 YYEKEE (reference sequence). The CDR3 covers 13 residues. CDR3 coding DNA: TGTGCCAGCAGCTCCGGGGTCGGCTACGAGCAGTACTTC. Protein: CASSSGVGYEQYF.

The rearrangement joins TRBV19 to TRBJ2-7; 9 nucleotides match TRBD1. This CDR3 has 16 residues. The trim removed 5 bases at V and 1 base at J, leaving 9 bases unmatched. Per germline, CDR1 LNHDA and CDR2 SQIVND (reference sequence). DNA of the CDR3: TGTGCCAGTAGTGTTACACCGGGACAGGGTTCCTACGAGCAGTACTTC. Translating it yields CASSVTPGQGSYEQYF.

The DNA of the CDR3 is TGTGCCAGCAGCCTCACCGGTGGGAGGTTAGGCAAAAACATTCAGTACTTC. Its translation is CASSLTGGRLGKNIQYF. The chain combines TRBV11-2 with TRBJ2-4; tentatively, D is TRBD2 (6 bases). The CDR3 sequence is 17 residues long. Germline CDR1 reads SGHAT; CDR2 reads FQNNGV. The V end was cut by 5 bases, the J end by 3 bases, with 20 bases between.

The chain is built from TRBV28 and TRBJ2-7, with D possibly TRBD2 on 5 matching bases. V shed 3 bases and J shed 0 bases, with 15 bases lying between them. This CDR3 is 16 amino acids long. In germline, CDR1 is MDHEN, CDR2 SYDVKM. The CDR3 DNA follows: TGTGCCAGCAGTTTGCGTCAGTTGGGGAGCTCCTACGAGCAGTACTTC. This translates into CASSLRQLGSSYEQYF.

This clone counts as medium-sized. The chain combines TRBV27 with TRBJ2-2; D not certain. Germline CDR1 and CDR2: MNHEY and SMNVEV (reference sequence). This CDR3 is built from 12 residues. V was clipped by 3 bases and J by 4 bases, with 3 bases between them. The CDR3 is CASSLSTGELFF. In nucleotides, the CDR3 is TGTGCCAGCAGTTTGAGCACCGGGGAGCTGTTTTTT.

The chain employs TRBV9 and TRBJ2-1, with D maybe TRBD2 (6 bases). CDR1 is SGDLS and CDR2 is YYNGEE in the germline V gene. V gave up 0 bases and J gave up 3 bases, with 10 bases separating them. This CDR3 region has 15 residues. The CDR3 nucleotides are TGTGCCAGCAGCGTAGCGGGGGTGGACTACAATGAGCAGTTCTTC. Its translation is CASSVAGVDYNEQFF.

This rearrangement joins TRBV5-6 to TRBJ2-1, with D unclear. The germline CDR1 and CDR2 sequences are SGHDT and YYEEEE. This CDR3 region has 14 residues. V shed 0 bases and J shed 5 bases, with 9 bases lying between them. The CDR3 nucleotides read TGTGCCAGCAGCTTGGAAACAGTTAACAATGAGCAGTTCTTC. The encoded protein is CASSLETVNNEQFF.